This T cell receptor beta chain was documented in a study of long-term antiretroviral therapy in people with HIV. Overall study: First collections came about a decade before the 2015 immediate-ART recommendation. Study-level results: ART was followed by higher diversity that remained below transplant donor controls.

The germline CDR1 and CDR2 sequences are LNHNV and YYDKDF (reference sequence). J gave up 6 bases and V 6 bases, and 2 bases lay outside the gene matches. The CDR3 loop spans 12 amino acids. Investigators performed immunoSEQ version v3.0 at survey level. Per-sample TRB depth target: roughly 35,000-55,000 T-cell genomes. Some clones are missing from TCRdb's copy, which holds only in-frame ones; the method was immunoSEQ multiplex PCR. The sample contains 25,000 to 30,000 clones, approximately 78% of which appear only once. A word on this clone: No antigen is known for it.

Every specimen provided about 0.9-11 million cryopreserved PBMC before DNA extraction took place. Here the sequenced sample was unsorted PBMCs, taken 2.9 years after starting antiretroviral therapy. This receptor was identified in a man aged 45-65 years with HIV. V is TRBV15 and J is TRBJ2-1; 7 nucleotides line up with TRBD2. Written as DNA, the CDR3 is TGTGCCACCAGTTCTAGCGGCAATGAGCAGTTCTTC. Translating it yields CATSSSGNEQFF.